This is a list of T cell receptor beta chains from one sample in a study of identical twins. TCRdb recomputed calls from the 5' RACE reads with MiXCR, one row per CDR3 protein. The sample contains 400,000 to 650,000 distinct CDR3 sequences, roughly 21% of which appear only once. The sample also formed part of further work on T cells expressing NK-cell markers.

The source material was CD4+ T cells sorted from blood. The receptor source for this set is a young woman in good health. The CDR3 runs from the conserved cysteine through the conserved F or W.

j_gene | v_gene | CDR3aa
TRBJ2-2 | TRBV7-2 | CASSSIDSTGELFF
TRBJ2-1 | TRBV9 | CASSPRGIPGSYNEQFF
TRBJ2-4 | TRBV27 | CASRIEGSGVAKNIQYF
TRBJ2-1 | TRBV7-6 | CASSVNIPGGPSSYNEQFF
TRBJ1-2 | TRBV12-3/TRBV12-4 | CASSSSGGAYGYTF
TRBJ1-3 | TRBV7-9 | CASSPRTTGNTIYF
TRBJ1-5 | TRBV12-3/TRBV12-4 | CASSLAMGGPPTYSNQPQHF
TRBJ2-3 | TRBV20-1 | CSARDWIAGVTQYF
TRBJ1-4 | TRBV20-1 | CSARGQGGNEKLFF
TRBJ1-1 | TRBV12-3/TRBV12-4 | CASSLSSGAFF
TRBJ2-5 | TRBV5-1 | CASSLLLQGGETQYF
TRBJ2-3 | TRBV7-9 | CASSPGQGTSTDTQYF
TRBJ2-7 | TRBV18 | CTSSPYDQGASEQYF
TRBJ2-1 | TRBV7-2 | CASSRQAGSSYNEQFF
TRBJ2-5 | TRBV7-7 | CASSPTGTTAAQYF
TRBJ2-1 | TRBV12-3/TRBV12-4 | CTSSFGLADTDSYNEQFF
TRBJ1-4 | TRBV20-1 | CSALEISHTNEKLFF